A selection of T cell receptor beta chains follows, all from one sample in a study of T cell changes during pregnancy in multiple sclerosis. Assay: immunoSEQ multiplex PCR; the TCRdb copy retains only in-frame clones and omits some. This table holds some 80,000 clones, around 92% found once. Sequenced material: peripheral blood, taken before pregnancy. The receptors originated from a female donor with multiple sclerosis, enrolled in a pregnancy study. CDR3s include the opening cysteine and the closing phenylalanine or tryptophan. Each record gives: V gene, D gene, J gene, CDR3 protein, CDR3 DNA. A D gene is named only where the DNA matches it firmly.

v_gene: TRBV27; d_gene: TRBD2; j_gene: TRBJ2-5; CDR3aa: CASSWSSGMETQYF; CDR3nt: TGTGCCAGCAGTTGGAGTAGCGGGATGGAGACCCAGTACTTC
v_gene: TRBV7-8; d_gene: NA; j_gene: TRBJ1-5; CDR3aa: CASSLGGGDQPQHF; CDR3nt: TGTGCCAGCAGCTTAGGAGGGGGGGATCAGCCCCAGCATTTT
v_gene: TRBV9; d_gene: NA; j_gene: TRBJ1-4; CDR3aa: CASSVEGGWEEKLFF; CDR3nt: TGTGCCAGCAGCGTAGAAGGCGGGTGGGAGGAAAAACTGTTTTTT
v_gene: TRBV27; d_gene: NA; j_gene: TRBJ2-2; CDR3aa: CASRKTGIGELFF; CDR3nt: TGTGCCAGCAGAAAAACAGGGATCGGGGAGCTGTTTTTT
v_gene: TRBV5-1; d_gene: TRBD1; j_gene: TRBJ1-5; CDR3aa: CASSLGSGGTNQPQHF; CDR3nt: TGCGCCAGCAGCTTGGGGTCAGGGGGTACTAATCAGCCCCAGCATTTT
v_gene: TRBV29-1; d_gene: TRBD1; j_gene: TRBJ2-3; CDR3aa: CSTLGQGGRRADTQYF; CDR3nt: TGCAGCACTCTGGGACAGGGGGGCAGGAGGGCAGATACGCAGTATTTT
v_gene: TRBV9; d_gene: TRBD2; j_gene: TRBJ2-1; CDR3aa: CASSVALAGREQFF; CDR3nt: TGTGCCAGCAGCGTAGCCCTAGCGGGACGTGAGCAGTTCTTC
v_gene: TRBV6-6; d_gene: NA; j_gene: TRBJ2-2; CDR3aa: CASTMDKNTGELFF; CDR3nt: TGTGCCAGCACTATGGACAAGAACACCGGGGAGCTGTTTTTT
v_gene: TRBV19; d_gene: TRBD2; j_gene: TRBJ2-7; CDR3aa: CASTLAGSYEQYF; CDR3nt: TGTGCCAGTACCCTAGCGGGTTCCTACGAGCAGTACTTC
v_gene: TRBV25-1; d_gene: TRBD1; j_gene: TRBJ2-2; CDR3aa: CASSARTGGISTGELFF; CDR3nt: TGTGCCAGCAGTGCCAGGACAGGGGGCATCAGCACCGGGGAGCTGTTTTTT